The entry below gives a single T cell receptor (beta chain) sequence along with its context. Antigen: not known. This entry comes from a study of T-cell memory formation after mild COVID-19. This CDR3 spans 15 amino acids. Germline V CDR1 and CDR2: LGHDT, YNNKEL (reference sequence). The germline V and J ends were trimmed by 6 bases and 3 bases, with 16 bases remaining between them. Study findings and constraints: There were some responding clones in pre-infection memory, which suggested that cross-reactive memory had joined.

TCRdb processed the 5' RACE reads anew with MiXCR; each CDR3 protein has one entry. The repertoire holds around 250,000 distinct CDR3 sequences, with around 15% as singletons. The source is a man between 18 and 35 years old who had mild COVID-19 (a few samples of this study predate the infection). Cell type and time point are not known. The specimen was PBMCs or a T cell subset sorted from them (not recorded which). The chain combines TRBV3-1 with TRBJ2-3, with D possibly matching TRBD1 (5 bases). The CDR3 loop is CASSPTVGHTDTQYF. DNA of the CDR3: TGTGCCAGCAGTCCGACAGTGGGTCATACAGATACGCAGTATTTT.